This entry lists 25 T cell receptor beta chains sequenced from one sample in a study of T-cell reconstitution after alpha-beta-depleted transplantation in children. For TCRbeta, the library was prepared with unique molecular identifiers. TCRdb redid the calling of the PCR reads with MiXCR, one entry per CDR3 protein. The sample lists roughly 220,000 distinct CDR3 sequences, 9.7% occurring once. The source was PBMCs from the stem cell graft donor, collected from the stem cell graft. Receptor source: a human donor who donated a stem cell graft to a child with SCID.

In this sample, this clonotype turned up many times. The rearrangement links TRBV10-3 to TRBJ1-2; D gene unclear. The V end lost 2 bases, the J end lost 3 bases, and 16 bases lay between the germline ends. The CDR3 loop spans 16 amino acids. The germline gives CDR1 ENHRY, CDR2 SYGVKD. The CDR3 region is CAISEAPGRGDYGYTF. The DNA for the CDR3 is TGTGCCATCAGTGAGGCCCCCGGACGCGGAGACTATGGCTACACCTTC.

At least ten counts were recorded for this clonotype. The J gene is TRBJ2-3, the V gene TRBV7-2; D unclear. Trimming stripped 1 base from V and 1 base from J, with 6 bases between. Germline CDR1 reads SGHTA; CDR2 reads FQGNSA. The CDR3 has 14 amino acids. DNA for the CDR3: TGTGCCAGCAGCTTAGACGGACGCACAGATACGCAGTATTTT. It yields the protein CASSLDGRTDTQYF.

This clonotype appeared many times. The V and J genes are TRBV6-5 and TRBJ2-7, with 8 bases lining up with TRBD2. Germline assignment: CDR1 MNHEY and CDR2 SVGAGI. The CDR3 spans 15 residues. V was clipped by 2 bases and J by 1 base; unmatched bases: 4. The CDR3 loop reads CASSYVPGGSYEQYF. The CDR3 region has the DNA TGTGCCAGCAGTTACGTGCCGGGGGGGTCCTACGAGCAGTACTTC.

Ten or more counts support this clonotype. The chain combines TRBV12-3 or TRBV12-4 with TRBJ1-2; no clear D. The CDR3 consists of 13 residues. Trimming removed 6 bases from V and 7 bases from J, with 15 bases in between. CDR3 protein: CASSPRPEGGYTF. In DNA form, the CDR3 reads TGTGCCAGCAGCCCCCGACCGGAAGGTGGCTACACCTTC.

This clonotype was seen many times. The chain has TRBV5-1 and TRBJ1-1; 7 bases match TRBD1. CDR3 size: 14 residues. From germline, CDR1 is SGHRS and CDR2 YFSETQ. Trimming took 6 bases from V and 4 from J; bases not matched to a gene: 9. The chain's CDR3 is CASTLTGVGTEAFF. In nucleotides, the CDR3 is TGCGCCAGCACCTTAACAGGGGTTGGCACTGAAGCTTTCTTT.

At least ten counts were recorded for this clonotype. V gene TRBV5-6 combines with J gene TRBJ1-6, with 8 positions matching TRBD1. This CDR3 has 14 residues. With V trimmed by 3 bases and J by 11 bases, 7 bases remained unmatched. CDR1 is SGHDT, CDR2 YYEEEE, per germline. The CDR3 DNA is TGTGCCAGCAGCTCCCCCGGGACAGGCCCACCCCTCCACTTT. As protein: CASSSPGTGPPLHF.

This clonotype appeared many times. The V and J genes are TRBV20-1 and TRBJ2-1; the D gene is possibly TRBD1 (5 bases). The germline gives CDR1 DFQATT, CDR2 SNEGSKA (reference sequence). CDR3 length: 11 residues. V gave up 3 bases and J gave up 5 bases, with 5 bases separating them. For the CDR3, the DNA is TGCAGTGCTAGGGGGCACAATGAGCAGTTCTTC. This gives the protein CSARGHNEQFF.

This clonotype was picked up one time. V gene TRBV11-2 combines with J gene TRBJ2-7, with 8 bases that match TRBD1. Per the germline V gene, CDR1 is SGHAT and CDR2 is FQNNGV. The CDR3 length is 16 residues. The V segment lost 3 bases and the J segment 3 bases; nucleotides outside the gene matches: 10. This CDR3 is CASSLGLGQGDYEQYF. The CDR3 nucleotides are TGTGCCAGCAGCTTGGGACTCGGACAGGGTGACTACGAGCAGTACTTC.

This clonotype was detected many times. The V gene is TRBV7-9, the J gene TRBJ2-4; 10 positions agree with TRBD1. From germline, CDR1 is SEHNR and CDR2 FQNEAQ (reference sequence). The CDR3 runs 13 residues. V lost 8 bases, J lost 5 bases, and 3 bases stayed unmatched. CDR3 residues: CASGGQGENIQYF. CDR3 nucleotides: TGTGCCAGCGGCGGACAGGGGGAAAACATTCAGTACTTC.

This clonotype was seen ten or more times. The chain joins TRBV3-1 to TRBJ2-3; no reliable D call. CDR3 size: 14 residues. Trimming cost V 1 base and J 2 bases, with 7 bases left between them. Germline CDR1 and CDR2: LGHDT and YNNKEL (reference sequence). The CDR3 reads CASSQVPLTDTQYF. In DNA, the CDR3 is TGTGCCAGCAGCCAAGTGCCCCTCACAGATACGCAGTATTTT.

This clonotype was detected ten times or more. This chain connects TRBV20-1 to TRBJ1-2; 7 bases match TRBD1. CDR3 length equals 14 residues. Germline CDR1 is DFQATT and CDR2 is SNEGSKA (reference sequence). Trimming removed 1 base from V and 3 bases from J; junction bases left unmatched: 5. The CDR3 here is CSARADRDYYGYTF. The CDR3 DNA reads as TGCAGTGCTAGAGCTGACAGGGATTACTATGGCTACACCTTC.

This clonotype was seen repeatedly, ten times or more. The chain recombines TRBV20-1 with TRBJ1-1; 9 positions match TRBD1. The CDR3 runs 16 residues. The germline gives CDR1 DFQATT, CDR2 SNEGSKA (reference sequence). The J segment lost 0 bases and the V segment lost 3 bases, leaving 8 bases of the junction unmatched. The CDR3 spells CSARETGGSLNTEAFF. DNA for the CDR3: TGCAGTGCTAGGGAAACAGGGGGCTCTTTGAACACTGAAGCTTTCTTT.

There are a few counts of this clonotype. The chain has TRBV9 and TRBJ2-4; a possible D gene is TRBD2 (6 bases). CDR3 length: 16 amino acids. With 4 bases removed from V and 9 bases from J, the gap between germline ends came to 23 bases. Germline CDR1 and CDR2: SGDLS and YYNGEE. The CDR3 sequence: CASSPNPDTLGGIQYF. As DNA, the CDR3 is TGTGCCAGCAGCCCAAACCCGGACACCCTCGGGGGCATTCAGTACTTC.

This clonotype was seen ten or more times. The chain carries TRBV15 and TRBJ1-2; D gene ambiguous. Germline V gene data show CDR1 as LNHNV and CDR2 as YYDKDF (reference sequence). Trimming pared 0 bases from V and 8 bases from J, leaving 4 bases between. This CDR3 spans 11 amino acids. CDR3 sequence reads: CATSRDGGYTF. CDR3 coding DNA: TGTGCCACCAGCAGAGACGGCGGCTACACCTTC.

This clonotype has ten or more counts. The chain links TRBV14 to TRBJ2-3; D is perhaps TRBD1 (6 bases). The CDR3 totals 17 residues. With 1 base removed from V and 3 bases from J, the gap between germline ends came to 17 bases. Per the germline V gene, CDR1 is SGHDN and CDR2 is FVKESK. The CDR3 DNA is TGTGCCAGCAGCCAAGGGAGAGGGGGATTTGGGACAGATACGCAGTATTTT. It yields the protein CASSQGRGGFGTDTQYF.

The chain couples TRBV4-2 to TRBJ2-3; the match to TRBD2 covers 9 bases. Losses at the gene ends were 4 bases for V and 1 base for J; bases not matched to a gene: 12. This CDR3 spans 18 amino acids. Germline CDR1 and CDR2: LGHNA and YNFKEQ. The CDR3 spells CASSPPFWTSERTDTQYF. The CDR3, as DNA: TGTGCCAGCAGCCCGCCCTTCTGGACTAGCGAACGCACAGATACGCAGTATTTT.

This clonotype was observed many times. The genes are TRBV21-1 and TRBJ1-3. TRBV21-1 is flagged as a pseudogene. The CDR3 sequence is 15 residues long. CDR3 nucleotide sequence: TGTGCCAGCAGCAAAGACCTAAGTTCTGGAAACACCATATATTTT. This codes for CASSKDLSSGNTIYF.

Many counts were recorded for this clonotype. The V call is TRBV20-1, the J call TRBJ1-2; 11 nucleotides agree with TRBD1. J gave up 5 bases and V 3 bases, and 2 bases lay outside the gene matches. The CDR3 is 13 residues long. Germline CDR1 is DFQATT and CDR2 is SNEGSKA (reference sequence). As DNA, the CDR3 is TGCAGTGCTAGGGGGACAGGGGGATATGGCTACACCTTC. Its protein product is CSARGTGGYGYTF.

V is TRBV29-1 and J is TRBJ2-1; D perhaps matches TRBD1 (5 bases). CDR1 is SQVTM, CDR2 ANQGSEA, per germline. Trimming shortened V by 4 bases and J by 6 bases, and 16 bases separated the two germline ends. The CDR3 consists of 14 residues. The CDR3 loop reads CSVGVLRGTNEQFF. The CDR3 DNA reads TGCAGCGTTGGGGTACTTAGGGGTACCAATGAGCAGTTCTTC.

This clonotype was seen repeatedly, ten times or more. The V call is TRBV12-3 or TRBV12-4, the J call TRBJ1-6; D is unclear. This CDR3 region has 12 residues. The V end lost 3 bases, the J end lost 8 bases, and 5 bases lay between the germline ends. In DNA form, the CDR3 reads TGTGCCAGCAGTTTCAAGGATTCACCCCTCCACTTT. Its translation: CASSFKDSPLHF.

This clonotype was picked up a small number of times. The chain joins TRBV4-1 to TRBJ2-2; no reliable D call. CDR3 length equals 16 residues. From germline, CDR1 is MGHRA and CDR2 YSYEKL. The V end was cut by 0 bases, the J end by 4 bases, with 12 bases between. CDR3 loop: CASSQEYLQITGELFF. The CDR3 DNA sequence: TGCGCCAGCAGCCAAGAATACTTGCAGATCACCGGGGAGCTGTTTTTT.

At least ten counts were recorded for this clonotype. J is TRBJ2-1 and V is TRBV7-3, with no clear D. The CDR3 runs 15 residues. The germline V gene encodes CDR1 SGHTA and CDR2 FQGTGA. V was shortened by 2 bases and J by 0 bases, with 8 bases between the two germline ends. As DNA, the CDR3 is TGTGCCAGCAGCTTACGGGCGGACTCCTACAATGAGCAGTTCTTC. Its protein product is CASSLRADSYNEQFF. The complete variable domain, with remaining parts taken from reference TRBV7-3 and TRBJ2-1, reads GAGVSQTPSNKVTEKGKYVELRCDPISGHTALYWYRQSLGQGPEFLIYFQGTGAADDSGLPNDRFFAVRPEGSVSTLKIQRTERGDSAVYLCASSLRADSYNEQFFGPGTRLTVL.

This clonotype was found many times. This chain connects TRBV6-1 to TRBJ1-1; no firm D call. Per the germline V gene, CDR1 is MNHNS and CDR2 is SASEGT. Trimming cost V 0 bases and J 4 bases, with 9 bases left between them. This CDR3 contains 14 residues. The CDR3 coding sequence is TGTGCCAGCAGTGAAGCGCCCGGGGTCACTGAAGCTTTCTTT. Residues: CASSEAPGVTEAFF.

This clonotype was seen ten or more times. The genes are TRBV20-1 and TRBJ2-4; possible D gene TRBD1, 5 bases. CDR3 size: 15 residues. Germline V lookup: CDR1 DFQATT, CDR2 SNEGSKA (reference sequence). The V and J ends lost 3 bases and 2 bases respectively, with 14 bases between them. The CDR3 protein is CSASPPRTTKNIQYF. The CDR3 DNA follows: TGCAGTGCTAGTCCCCCGAGGACAACCAAAAACATTCAGTACTTC.

Many counts were recorded for this clonotype. This rearrangement joins TRBV7-2 to TRBJ2-1; 8 bases align to TRBD2. Germline V CDR1 and CDR2: SGHTA, FQGNSA. After removal of 4 bases from V and 5 bases from J, the junction contained 10 bases not matched to a gene. This CDR3 comprises 16 residues. CDR3 amino acids: CASSSALAAPHNEQFF. As DNA, the CDR3 is TGTGCCAGCAGCTCCGCACTAGCGGCCCCCCACAATGAGCAGTTCTTC. The variable domain in full, completed from reference TRBV7-2 and TRBJ2-1, reads GAGVSQSPSNKVTEKGKDVELRCDPISGHTALYWYRQSLGQGLEFLIYFQGNSAPDKSGLPSDRFSAERTGGSVSTLTIQRTQQEDSAVYLCASSSALAAPHNEQFFGPGTRLTVL.